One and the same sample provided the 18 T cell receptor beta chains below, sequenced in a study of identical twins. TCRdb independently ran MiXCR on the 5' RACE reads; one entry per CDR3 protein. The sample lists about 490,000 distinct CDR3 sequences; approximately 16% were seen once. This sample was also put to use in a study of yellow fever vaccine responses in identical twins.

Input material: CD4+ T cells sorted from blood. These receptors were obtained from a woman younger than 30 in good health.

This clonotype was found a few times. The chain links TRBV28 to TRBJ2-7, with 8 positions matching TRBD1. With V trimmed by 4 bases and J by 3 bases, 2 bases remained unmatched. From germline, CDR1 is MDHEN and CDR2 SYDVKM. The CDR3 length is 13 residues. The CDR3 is CASSSGQDYEQYV. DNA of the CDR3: TGTGCCAGCAGTTCGGGACAGGACTACGAGCAGTACGTC.

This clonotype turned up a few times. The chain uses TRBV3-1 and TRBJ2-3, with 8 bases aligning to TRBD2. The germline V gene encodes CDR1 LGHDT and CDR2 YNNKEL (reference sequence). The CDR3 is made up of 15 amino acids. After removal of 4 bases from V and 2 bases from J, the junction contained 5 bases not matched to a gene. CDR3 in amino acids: CASSLTSGITDTQYF. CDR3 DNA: TGTGCCAGCAGCCTTACTAGCGGAATCACAGATACGCAGTATTTT.

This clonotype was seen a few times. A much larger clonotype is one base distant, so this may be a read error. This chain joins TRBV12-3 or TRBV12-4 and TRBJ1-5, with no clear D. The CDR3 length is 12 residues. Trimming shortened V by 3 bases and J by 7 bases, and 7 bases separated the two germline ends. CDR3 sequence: CASSFGEQPQHF. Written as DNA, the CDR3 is TGTGCCAGCAGTTTCGGGGAACAGCCCCAGCATTTT.

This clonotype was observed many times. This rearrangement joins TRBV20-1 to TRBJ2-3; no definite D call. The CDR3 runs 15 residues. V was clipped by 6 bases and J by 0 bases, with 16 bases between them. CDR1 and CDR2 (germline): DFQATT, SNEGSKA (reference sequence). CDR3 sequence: CSARRFAPSTDTQYF. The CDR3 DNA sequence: TGCAGTGCCCGCCGGTTTGCCCCTAGCACAGATACGCAGTATTTT.

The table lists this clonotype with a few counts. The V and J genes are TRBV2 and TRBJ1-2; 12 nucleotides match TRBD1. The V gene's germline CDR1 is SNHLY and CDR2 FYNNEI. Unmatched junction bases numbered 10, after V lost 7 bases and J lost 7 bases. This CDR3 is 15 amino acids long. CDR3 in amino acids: CASNAQGQGASGYTF. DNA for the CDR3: TGTGCCAGCAACGCCCAGGGACAGGGGGCCAGTGGCTACACCTTC.

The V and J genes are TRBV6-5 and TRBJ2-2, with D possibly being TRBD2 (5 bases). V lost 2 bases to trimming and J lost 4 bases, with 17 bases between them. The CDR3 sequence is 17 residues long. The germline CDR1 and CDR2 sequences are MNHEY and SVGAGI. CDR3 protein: CASSYARMRAGTGELFF. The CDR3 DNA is TGTGCCAGCAGTTACGCCCGGATGCGTGCGGGCACCGGGGAGCTGTTTTTT.

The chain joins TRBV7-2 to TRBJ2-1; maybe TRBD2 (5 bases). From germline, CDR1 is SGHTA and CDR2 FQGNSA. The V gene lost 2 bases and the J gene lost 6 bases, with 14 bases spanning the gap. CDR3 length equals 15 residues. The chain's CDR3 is CASSLYWELGNEQFF. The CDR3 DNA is TGTGCCAGCAGCTTATATTGGGAGCTGGGCAATGAGCAGTTCTTC.

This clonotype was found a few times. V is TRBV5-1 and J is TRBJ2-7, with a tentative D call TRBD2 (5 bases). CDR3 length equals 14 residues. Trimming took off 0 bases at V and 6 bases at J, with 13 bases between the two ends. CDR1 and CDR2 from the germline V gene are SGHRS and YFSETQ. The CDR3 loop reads CASSLEGRRSEQYF. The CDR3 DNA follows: TGCGCCAGCAGCTTGGAAGGACGGAGGAGCGAGCAGTACTTC.

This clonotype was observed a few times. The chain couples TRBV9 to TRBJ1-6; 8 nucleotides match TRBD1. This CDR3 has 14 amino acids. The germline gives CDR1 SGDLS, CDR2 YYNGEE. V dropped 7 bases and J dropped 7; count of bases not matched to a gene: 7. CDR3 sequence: CASSTGAVNSPLHF. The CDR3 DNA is TGTGCCAGCTCGACAGGGGCGGTCAATTCACCCCTCCACTTT. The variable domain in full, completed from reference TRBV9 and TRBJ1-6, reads DSGVTQTPKHLITATGQRVTLRCSPRSGDLSVYWYQQSLDQGLQFLIQYYNGEERAKGNILERFSAQQFPDLHSELNLSSLELGDSALYFCASSTGAVNSPLHFGNGTRLTVT.

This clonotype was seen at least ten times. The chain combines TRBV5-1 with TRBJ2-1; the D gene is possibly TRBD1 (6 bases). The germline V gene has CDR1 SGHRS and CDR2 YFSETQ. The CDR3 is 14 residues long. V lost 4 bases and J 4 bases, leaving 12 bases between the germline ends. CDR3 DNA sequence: TGCGCCAGCAGCGGGGCAGGGGCTTACAATGAGCAGTTCTTC. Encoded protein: CASSGAGAYNEQFF.

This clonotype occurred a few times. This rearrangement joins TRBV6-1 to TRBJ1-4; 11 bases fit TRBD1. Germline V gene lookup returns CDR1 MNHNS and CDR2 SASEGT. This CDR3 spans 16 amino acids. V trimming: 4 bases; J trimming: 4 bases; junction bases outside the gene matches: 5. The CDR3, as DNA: TGTGCCAGCAGTGGCGGACAGGGGGCGATTAATGAAAAACTGTTTTTT. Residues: CASSGGQGAINEKLFF.

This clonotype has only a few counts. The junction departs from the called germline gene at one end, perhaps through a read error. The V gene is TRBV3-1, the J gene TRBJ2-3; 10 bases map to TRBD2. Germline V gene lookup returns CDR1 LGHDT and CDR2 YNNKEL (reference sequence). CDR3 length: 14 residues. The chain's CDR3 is CASSQEISGGSRTF. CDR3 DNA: TGTGCCAGCAGCCAAGAGATTAGCGGGGGGTCCCGAACCTTT.

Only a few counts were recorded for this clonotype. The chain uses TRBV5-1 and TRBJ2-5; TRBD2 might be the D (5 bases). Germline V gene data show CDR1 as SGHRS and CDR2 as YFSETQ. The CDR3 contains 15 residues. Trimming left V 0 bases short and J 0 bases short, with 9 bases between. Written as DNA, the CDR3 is TGCGCCAGCAGCTTGGCGACTACGCACCAAGAGACCCAGTACTTC. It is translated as CASSLATTHQETQYF.

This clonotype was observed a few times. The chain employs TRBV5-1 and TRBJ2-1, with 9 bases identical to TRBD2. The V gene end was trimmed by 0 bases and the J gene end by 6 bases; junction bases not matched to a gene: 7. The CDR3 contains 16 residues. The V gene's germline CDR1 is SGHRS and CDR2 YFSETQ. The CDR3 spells CASSLGAGGSVNEQFF. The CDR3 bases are TGCGCCAGCAGCTTGGGAGCGGGAGGCTCCGTCAATGAGCAGTTCTTC.

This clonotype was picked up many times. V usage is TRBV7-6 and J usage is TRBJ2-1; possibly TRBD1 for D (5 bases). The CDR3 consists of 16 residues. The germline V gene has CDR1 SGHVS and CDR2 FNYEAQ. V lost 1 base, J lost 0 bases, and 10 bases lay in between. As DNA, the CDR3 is TGTGCCAGCAGCTTAGGACAGATCAGCTCCTACAATGAGCAGTTCTTC. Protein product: CASSLGQISSYNEQFF. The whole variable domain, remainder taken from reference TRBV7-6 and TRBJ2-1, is GAGVSQSPRYKVTKRGQDVALRCDPISGHVSLYWYRQALGQGPEFLTYFNYEAQQDKSGLPNDRFSAERPEGSISTLTIQRTEQRDSAMYRCASSLGQISSYNEQFFGPGTRLTVL.

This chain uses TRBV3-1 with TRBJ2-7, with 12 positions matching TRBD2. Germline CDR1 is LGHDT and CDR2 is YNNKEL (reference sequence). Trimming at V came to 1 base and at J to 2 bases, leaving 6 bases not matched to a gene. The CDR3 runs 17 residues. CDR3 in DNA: TGTGCCAGCAGCCAAGGACTAGCGGGAGTTTTCACCTACGAGCAGTACTTC. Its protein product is CASSQGLAGVFTYEQYF.

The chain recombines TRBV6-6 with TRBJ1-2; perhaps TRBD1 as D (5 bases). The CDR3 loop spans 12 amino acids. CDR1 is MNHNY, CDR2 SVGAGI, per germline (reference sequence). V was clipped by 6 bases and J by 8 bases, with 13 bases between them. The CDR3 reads CASRSGLVGYTF. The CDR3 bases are TGTGCCAGCAGGTCAGGGCTAGTGGGCTACACCTTC.

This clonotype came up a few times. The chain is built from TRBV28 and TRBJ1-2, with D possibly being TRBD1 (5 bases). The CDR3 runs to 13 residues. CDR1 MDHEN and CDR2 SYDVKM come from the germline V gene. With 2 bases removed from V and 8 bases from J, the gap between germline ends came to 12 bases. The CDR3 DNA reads TGTGCCAGCAGTTTAGCAGGGCCCTTAGGCTACACCTTC. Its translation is CASSLAGPLGYTF.